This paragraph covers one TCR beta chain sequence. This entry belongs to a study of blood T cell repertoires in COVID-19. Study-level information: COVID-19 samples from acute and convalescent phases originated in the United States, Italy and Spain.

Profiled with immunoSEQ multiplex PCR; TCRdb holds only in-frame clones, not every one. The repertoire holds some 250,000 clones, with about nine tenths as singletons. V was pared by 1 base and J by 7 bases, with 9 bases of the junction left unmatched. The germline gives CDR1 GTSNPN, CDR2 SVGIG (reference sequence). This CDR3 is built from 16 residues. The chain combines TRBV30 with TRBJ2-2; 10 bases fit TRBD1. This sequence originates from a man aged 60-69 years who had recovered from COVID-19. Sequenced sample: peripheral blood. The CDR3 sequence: CAWSAVGQGFIGELFF. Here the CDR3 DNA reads TGTGCCTGGAGTGCCGTGGGACAGGGGTTCATCGGGGAGCTGTTTTTT.